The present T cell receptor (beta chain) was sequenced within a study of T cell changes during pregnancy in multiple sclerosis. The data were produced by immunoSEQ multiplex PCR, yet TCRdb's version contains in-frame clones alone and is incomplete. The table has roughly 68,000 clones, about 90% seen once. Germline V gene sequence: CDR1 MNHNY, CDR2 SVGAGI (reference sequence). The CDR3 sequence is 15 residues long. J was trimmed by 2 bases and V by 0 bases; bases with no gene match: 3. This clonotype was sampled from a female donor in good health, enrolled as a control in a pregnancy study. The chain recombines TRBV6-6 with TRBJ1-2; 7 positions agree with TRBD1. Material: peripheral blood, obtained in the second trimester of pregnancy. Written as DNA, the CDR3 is TGTGCCAGCAGTTACTCGACAGGGACCAACTATGGCTACACCTTC. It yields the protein CASSYSTGTNYGYTF.